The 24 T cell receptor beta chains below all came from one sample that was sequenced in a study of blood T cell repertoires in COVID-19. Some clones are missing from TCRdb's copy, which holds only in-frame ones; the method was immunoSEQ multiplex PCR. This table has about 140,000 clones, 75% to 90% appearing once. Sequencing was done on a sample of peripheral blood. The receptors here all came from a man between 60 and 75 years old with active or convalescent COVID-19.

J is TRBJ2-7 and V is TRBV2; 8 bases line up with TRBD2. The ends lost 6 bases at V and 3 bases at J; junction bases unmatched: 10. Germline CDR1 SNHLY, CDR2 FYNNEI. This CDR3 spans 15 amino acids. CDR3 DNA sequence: TGTGCCAGCAGCGAGGACAGCGGGGGTCTCTACGAGCAGTACTTC. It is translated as CASSEDSGGLYEQYF.

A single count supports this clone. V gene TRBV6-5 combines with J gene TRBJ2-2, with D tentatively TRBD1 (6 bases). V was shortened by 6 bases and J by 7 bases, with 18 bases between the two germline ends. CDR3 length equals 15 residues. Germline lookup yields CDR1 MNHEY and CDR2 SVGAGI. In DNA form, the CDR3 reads TGTGCCAGCAGGTTAAACAGGGAATGGAGCGGGGAGCTGTTTTTT. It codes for CASRLNREWSGELFF.

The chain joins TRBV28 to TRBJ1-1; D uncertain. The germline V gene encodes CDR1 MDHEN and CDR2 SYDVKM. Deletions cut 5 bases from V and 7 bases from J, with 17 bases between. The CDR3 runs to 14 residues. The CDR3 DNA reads TGTGCCAGCAGTGAGGGAATAGTGAAGGATGAAGCTTTCTTT. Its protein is CASSEGIVKDEAFF.

The CDR3 sequence: CATSEEGRVNTGELFF. The CDR3 bases are TGTGCCACCAGTGAGGAGGGTCGCGTTAACACCGGGGAGCTGTTTTTT. V usage is TRBV24-1 and J usage is TRBJ2-2; maybe TRBD2 (6 bases). The CDR3 has 16 amino acids. Deletions cut 4 bases from V and 2 bases from J, with 13 bases between. Per germline, CDR1 KGHDR and CDR2 SFDVKD.

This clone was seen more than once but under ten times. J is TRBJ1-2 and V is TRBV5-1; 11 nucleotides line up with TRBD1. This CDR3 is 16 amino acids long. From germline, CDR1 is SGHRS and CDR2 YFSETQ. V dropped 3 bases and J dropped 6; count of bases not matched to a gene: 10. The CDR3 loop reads CASSYGRDRGSHGYTF. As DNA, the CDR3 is TGCGCCAGCAGCTACGGCCGGGACAGGGGGTCCCATGGCTACACCTTC.

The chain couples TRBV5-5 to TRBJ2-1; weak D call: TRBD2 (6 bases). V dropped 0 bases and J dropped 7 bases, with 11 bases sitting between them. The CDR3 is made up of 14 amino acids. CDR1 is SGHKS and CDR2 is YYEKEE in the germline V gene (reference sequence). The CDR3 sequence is CASSLDPGTNEQFF. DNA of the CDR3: TGTGCCAGCAGCTTGGATCCAGGGACTAATGAGCAGTTCTTC.

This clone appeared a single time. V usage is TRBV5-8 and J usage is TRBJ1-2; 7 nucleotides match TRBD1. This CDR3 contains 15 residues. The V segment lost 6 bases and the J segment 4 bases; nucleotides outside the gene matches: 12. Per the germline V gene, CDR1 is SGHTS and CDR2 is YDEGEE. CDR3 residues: CASNRYGDRVYGYTF. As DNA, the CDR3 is TGTGCCAGCAACCGATACGGTGACAGGGTCTATGGCTACACCTTC.

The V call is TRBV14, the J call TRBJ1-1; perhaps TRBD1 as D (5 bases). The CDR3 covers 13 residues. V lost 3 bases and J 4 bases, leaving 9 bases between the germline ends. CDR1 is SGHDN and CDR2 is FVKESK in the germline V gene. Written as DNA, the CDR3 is TGTGCCAGCAGCCAGGGGGGTTTCACTGAAGCTTTCTTT. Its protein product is CASSQGGFTEAFF.

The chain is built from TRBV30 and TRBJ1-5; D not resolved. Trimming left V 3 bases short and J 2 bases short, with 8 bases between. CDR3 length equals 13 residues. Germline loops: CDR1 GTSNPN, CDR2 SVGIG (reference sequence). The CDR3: CAWRSSGNQPQHF. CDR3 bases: TGTGCCTGGAGGTCAAGCGGCAATCAGCCCCAGCATTTT.

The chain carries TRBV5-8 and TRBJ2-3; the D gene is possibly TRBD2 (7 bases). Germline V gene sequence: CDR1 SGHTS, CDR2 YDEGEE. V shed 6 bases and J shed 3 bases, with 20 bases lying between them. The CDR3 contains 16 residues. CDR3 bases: TGTGCCAGCACCTCCTGGGGGGGGGCCGGAACAGATACGCAGTATTTT. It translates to CASTSWGGAGTDTQYF.

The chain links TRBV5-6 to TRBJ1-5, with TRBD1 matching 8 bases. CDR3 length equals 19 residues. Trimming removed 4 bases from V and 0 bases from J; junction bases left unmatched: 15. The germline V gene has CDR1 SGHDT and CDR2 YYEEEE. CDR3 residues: CASSLRRVDRERSNQPQHF. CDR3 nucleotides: TGTGCCAGCAGCCTTCGACGAGTGGACAGGGAGCGTAGCAATCAGCCCCAGCATTTT.

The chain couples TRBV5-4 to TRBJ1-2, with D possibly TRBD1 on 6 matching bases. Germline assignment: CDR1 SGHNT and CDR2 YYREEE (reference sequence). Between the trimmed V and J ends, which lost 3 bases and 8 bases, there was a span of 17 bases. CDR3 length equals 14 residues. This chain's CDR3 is CASSWAGVPLGYTF. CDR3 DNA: TGTGCCAGCAGCTGGGCAGGGGTTCCCCTCGGCTACACCTTC.

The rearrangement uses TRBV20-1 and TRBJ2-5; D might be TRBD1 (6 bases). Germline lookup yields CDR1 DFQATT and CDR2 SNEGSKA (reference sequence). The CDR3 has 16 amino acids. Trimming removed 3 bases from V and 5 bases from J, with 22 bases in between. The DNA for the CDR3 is TGCAGTGCTAGTCCTAGAGGCAGGGGATTTCGGGAGACCCAGTACTTC. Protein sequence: CSASPRGRGFRETQYF.

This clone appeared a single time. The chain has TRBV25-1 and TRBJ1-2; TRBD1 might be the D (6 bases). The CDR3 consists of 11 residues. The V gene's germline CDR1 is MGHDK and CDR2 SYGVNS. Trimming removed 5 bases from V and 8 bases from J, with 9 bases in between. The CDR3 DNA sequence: TGTGCCAGCAGTCCAGGGGTAGGCTACACCTTC. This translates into CASSPGVGYTF.

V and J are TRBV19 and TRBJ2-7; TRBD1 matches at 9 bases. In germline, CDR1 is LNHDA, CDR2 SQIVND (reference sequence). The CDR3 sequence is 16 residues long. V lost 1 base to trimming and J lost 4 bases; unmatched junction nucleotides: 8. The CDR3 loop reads CASSIGPRDRVYEQYF. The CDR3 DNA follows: TGTGCCAGTAGTATAGGACCCCGGGACAGGGTGTACGAGCAGTACTTC.

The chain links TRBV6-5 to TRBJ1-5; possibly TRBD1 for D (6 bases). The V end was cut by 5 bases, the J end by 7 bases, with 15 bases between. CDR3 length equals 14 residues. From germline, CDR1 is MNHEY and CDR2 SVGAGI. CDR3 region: CASSTGIQRQPQHF. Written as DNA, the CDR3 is TGTGCCAGCAGTACAGGGATACAGAGACAGCCCCAGCATTTT.

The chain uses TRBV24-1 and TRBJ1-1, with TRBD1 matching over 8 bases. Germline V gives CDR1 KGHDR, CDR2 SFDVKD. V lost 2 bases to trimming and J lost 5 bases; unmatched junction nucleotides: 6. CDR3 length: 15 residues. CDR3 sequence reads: CATSDSQGVGTEAFF. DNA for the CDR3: TGTGCCACCAGTGATTCACAGGGGGTTGGGACTGAAGCTTTCTTT.

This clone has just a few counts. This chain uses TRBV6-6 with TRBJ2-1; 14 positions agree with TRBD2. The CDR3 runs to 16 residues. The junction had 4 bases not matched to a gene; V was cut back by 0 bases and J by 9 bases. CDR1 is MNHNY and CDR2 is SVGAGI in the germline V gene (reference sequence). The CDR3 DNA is TGTGCCAGCAGTTACTCTAGACTAGCGGGAGGGTTTGAGCAGTTCTTC. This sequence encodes CASSYSRLAGGFEQFF.

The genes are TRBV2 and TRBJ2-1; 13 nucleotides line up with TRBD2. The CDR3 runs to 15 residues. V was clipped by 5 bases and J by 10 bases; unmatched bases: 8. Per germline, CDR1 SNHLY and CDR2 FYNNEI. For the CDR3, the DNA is TGTGCCAGCAGTCTCCCCGGGACTAGCGGGGAGGAGCAGTTCTTC. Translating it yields CASSLPGTSGEEQFF.

The CDR3 sequence is CASSLGYENEQFF. CDR3 sequence (DNA): TGCGCCAGCAGCTTGGGCTACGAAAATGAGCAGTTCTTC. The chain couples TRBV5-1 to TRBJ2-1; D not resolved. Deletions cut 0 bases from V and 7 bases from J, with 8 bases between. CDR1 is SGHRS and CDR2 is YFSETQ in the germline V gene. The CDR3 has 13 amino acids.

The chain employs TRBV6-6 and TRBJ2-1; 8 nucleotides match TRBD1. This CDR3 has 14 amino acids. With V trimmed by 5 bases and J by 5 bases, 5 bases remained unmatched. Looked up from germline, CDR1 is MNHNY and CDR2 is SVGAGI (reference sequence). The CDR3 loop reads CASSPQGANNEQFF. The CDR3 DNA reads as TGTGCCAGCAGTCCCCAGGGGGCGAACAATGAGCAGTTCTTC.

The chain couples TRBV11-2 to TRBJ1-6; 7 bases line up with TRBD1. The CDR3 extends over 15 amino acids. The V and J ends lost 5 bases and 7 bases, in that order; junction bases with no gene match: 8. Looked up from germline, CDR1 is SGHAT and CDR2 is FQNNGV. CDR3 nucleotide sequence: TGTGCCAGCAGCCCCACAGGGGCGCGCAATTCACCCCTCCACTTT. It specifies CASSPTGARNSPLHF.

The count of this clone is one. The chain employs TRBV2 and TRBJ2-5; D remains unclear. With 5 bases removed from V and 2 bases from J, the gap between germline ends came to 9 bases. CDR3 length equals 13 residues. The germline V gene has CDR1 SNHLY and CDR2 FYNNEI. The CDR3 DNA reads TGTGCCAGCAGTCGCGAAGCTCAAGAGACCCAGTACTTC. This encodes CASSREAQETQYF.

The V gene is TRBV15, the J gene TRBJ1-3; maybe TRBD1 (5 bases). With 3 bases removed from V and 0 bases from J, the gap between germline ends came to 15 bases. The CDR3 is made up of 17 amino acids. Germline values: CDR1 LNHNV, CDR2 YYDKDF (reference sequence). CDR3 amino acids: CATSRDTRTISGNTIYF. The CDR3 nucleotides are TGTGCCACCAGCAGGGACACAAGGACTATCTCTGGAAACACCATATATTTT.